A single sample gave rise to the 20 T cell receptor beta chains below, sequenced in a study of T cells of healthy individuals. TCRdb re-derived calls from the 5' RACE reads in MiXCR, one entry per CDR3 protein. The data show approximately 50,000 distinct CDR3 sequences, with under 15% seen just once and approximately 16% held by the top ten. All receptors come from a human donor in good health.

The chain recombines TRBV24-1 with TRBJ2-2; 7 bases align to TRBD2. CDR1 and CDR2 (germline): KGHDR, SFDVKD. The trim removed 5 bases at V and 2 bases at J, leaving 7 bases unmatched. CDR3 length: 16 amino acids. In DNA, the CDR3 is TGTGCCACCAGTGGATTTGGCGGGAGAAACACCGGGGAGCTGTTTTTT. Its translation: CATSGFGGRNTGELFF.

This chain joins TRBV4-3 and TRBJ1-2; 7 nucleotides agree with TRBD1. The CDR3 length is 15 residues. With V trimmed by 2 bases and J by 4 bases, 7 bases remained unmatched. Germline-derived CDR1 and CDR2 are LGHNA and YSLEER. CDR3 loop: CASSQSLRGPYGYTF. The DNA of the CDR3 is TGCGCCAGCAGCCAAAGCCTGAGGGGGCCCTATGGCTACACCTTC.

This clonotype was observed many times. The chain carries TRBV3-1 and TRBJ1-1, with D possibly being TRBD1 (5 bases). Germline CDR1 LGHDT, CDR2 YNNKEL (reference sequence). The CDR3 loop spans 16 amino acids. Trimming shortened V by 0 bases and J by 5 bases, and 16 bases separated the two germline ends. The CDR3 here is CASSQEVEGPKTEAFF. CDR3 nucleotides: TGTGCCAGCAGCCAAGAAGTAGAGGGACCCAAAACTGAAGCTTTCTTT.

This chain connects TRBV20-1 to TRBJ2-7; 9 nucleotides agree with TRBD2. The CDR3 contains 14 residues. Looked up from germline, CDR1 is DFQATT and CDR2 is SNEGSKA (reference sequence). The ends lost 6 bases at V and 6 bases at J; junction bases unmatched: 12. The CDR3 spells CSARPPGLASEQYF. For the CDR3, the DNA is TGCAGTGCCAGACCGCCGGGACTAGCATCCGAGCAGTACTTC.

The chain has TRBV28 and TRBJ2-5, with a weak D call TRBD2 (6 bases). Germline V gives CDR1 MDHEN, CDR2 SYDVKM. With 5 bases removed from V and 5 bases from J, the gap between germline ends came to 15 bases. The CDR3 length is 14 residues. This CDR3 is CASSPPTGVETQYF. CDR3 nucleotides: TGTGCCAGCAGTCCCCCCACGGGAGTTGAGACCCAGTACTTC.

This clonotype was seen ten or more times. V is TRBV19 and J is TRBJ2-5; D possibly corresponds to TRBD1 (8 bases). Germline-derived CDR1 and CDR2 are LNHDA and SQIVND (reference sequence). The CDR3 has 16 amino acids. The V and J ends lost 5 bases and 4 bases respectively, with 20 bases between them. Written as DNA, the CDR3 is TGTGCCAGTAGTCCCAAGTCGACAGGGGAGGGAGAGACCCAGTACTTC. Its translation is CASSPKSTGEGETQYF.

This clonotype was counted many times. The CDR3 coding sequence is TGTGCCAGCAGTGAACCATCTAGCGGGAGAACCCACGAGCAGTACTTC. Protein: CASSEPSSGRTHEQYF. The V gene is TRBV25-1, the J gene TRBJ2-7, with 10 bases that match TRBD2. Trimming at V came to 2 bases and at J to 5 bases, leaving 9 bases not matched to a gene. The CDR3 extends over 16 amino acids. The germline gives CDR1 MGHDK, CDR2 SYGVNS.

At least ten counts were recorded for this clonotype. This rearrangement joins TRBV20-1 to TRBJ1-3; D might be TRBD1 (6 bases). The germline V gene encodes CDR1 DFQATT and CDR2 SNEGSKA (reference sequence). V lost 0 bases and J 3 bases, leaving 15 bases between the germline ends. The CDR3 contains 16 residues. The CDR3 DNA reads as TGCAGTGCTAGAGAAAGACAGGTTAACATTGGAAACACCATATATTTT. Protein: CSARERQVNIGNTIYF.

Only a few counts were recorded for this clonotype. The rearrangement links TRBV9 to TRBJ1-2, with D unclear. The germline CDR1 and CDR2 sequences are SGDLS and YYNGEE. CDR3 length equals 12 residues. Trimming removed 4 bases at V and 7 bases at J, with 11 bases between. The CDR3 is CASSSDWGGYTF. In DNA form, the CDR3 reads TGTGCCAGCAGCTCCGATTGGGGTGGCTACACCTTC.

The chain carries TRBV4-2 and TRBJ2-3; no firm D call. The CDR3 is 19 amino acids. CDR1 and CDR2 from the germline V gene are LGHNA and YNFKEQ. Trimming pared 0 bases from V and 3 bases from J, leaving 22 bases between. The CDR3 here is CASSQDKDEPPRVTDTQYF. CDR3 coding DNA: TGTGCCAGCAGCCAAGATAAGGATGAACCGCCACGGGTTACAGATACGCAGTATTTT.

CDR3 in DNA: TGCAGTGCCGGGACCGGGACCACCGAGCAGTACTTC. Protein sequence: CSAGTGTTEQYF. The genes are TRBV20-1 and TRBJ2-7, with D perhaps being TRBD1 or TRBD2 (5 bases each). CDR1 and CDR2 (germline): DFQATT, SNEGSKA (reference sequence). The germline V and J ends were trimmed by 6 bases and 6 bases, with 15 bases remaining between them. The CDR3 extends over 12 amino acids.

The table lists this clonotype with many counts. V gene TRBV12-3 or TRBV12-4 combines with J gene TRBJ2-7; TRBD2 is a possible D gene (5 bases). Trimming shortened V by 3 bases and J by 0 bases, and 9 bases separated the two germline ends. This CDR3 contains 14 residues. The CDR3 nucleotides are TGTGCCAGCAGTTTGCGCGGGTACTCCTACGAGCAGTACTTC. Amino acid sequence: CASSLRGYSYEQYF.

This clonotype was counted ten times or more. The chain carries TRBV7-9 and TRBJ1-2; the D is unclear. The germline V gene encodes CDR1 SEHNR and CDR2 FQNEAQ (reference sequence). This CDR3 has 16 residues. Trimming removed 1 base from V and 4 bases from J, with 16 bases in between. CDR3 loop: CASSLGGQSRRYGYTF. As DNA, the CDR3 is TGTGCCAGCAGCTTAGGGGGTCAGTCGAGGCGCTATGGCTACACCTTC.

This clonotype was seen at least ten times. This chain joins TRBV7-2 and TRBJ1-6; possibly TRBD1 for D (6 bases). Germline CDR1 reads SGHTA; CDR2 reads FQGNSA. V lost 6 bases to trimming and J lost 10 bases, with 19 bases between them. CDR3 size: 15 residues. This chain's CDR3 is CASSSSINRDSPLHF. Here the CDR3 DNA reads TGTGCCAGCAGTTCTTCCATCAACAGGGACTCACCCCTCCACTTT.

This clonotype was seen a handful of times. The chain employs TRBV2 and TRBJ1-1; D ambiguous. Trimming took 8 bases from V and 2 from J, leaving 12 bases between them. The CDR3 has 13 amino acids. The germline V gene has CDR1 SNHLY and CDR2 FYNNEI. CDR3 in amino acids: CASAGGRNTEAFF. The CDR3 DNA sequence: TGTGCCAGCGCGGGCGGGAGAAACACTGAAGCTTTCTTT.

On this clonotype: This could be a read error, since a much larger clone is one nucleotide away. The V gene is TRBV7-2, the J gene TRBJ1-2; D unresolved. Germline V CDR1 and CDR2: SGHTA, FQGNSA. This CDR3 region has 14 residues. The CDR3 reads CVSSLDGNTYGYTF. The CDR3 nucleotides read TGTGTCAGCAGCTTAGATGGGAACACCTATGGCTACACCTTC.

This clonotype has a count of ten or more. The chain is built from TRBV6-2 or TRBV6-3 and TRBJ1-1; D ambiguous. The CDR3 consists of 16 residues. Trimming pared 6 bases from V and 0 bases from J, leaving 17 bases between. From germline, CDR1 is MNHEY and CDR2 SVGEGT. Here the CDR3 reads CASSPWRNGMNTEAFF. In nucleotides, the CDR3 is TGTGCCAGCAGCCCCTGGCGGAACGGAATGAACACTGAAGCTTTCTTT.

This clonotype was seen repeatedly, ten times or more. The V and J genes are TRBV9 and TRBJ2-3; possible D gene TRBD2, 7 bases. V lost 0 bases and J lost 3, with 11 bases in between. CDR3 length equals 15 residues. In germline, CDR1 is SGDLS, CDR2 YYNGEE. CDR3 residues: CASSVEAGATDTQYF. CDR3 DNA: TGTGCCAGCAGCGTAGAGGCGGGGGCAACAGATACGCAGTATTTT.

Many counts were recorded for this clonotype. The V and J genes are TRBV12-3 or TRBV12-4 and TRBJ1-3; no clear D. This CDR3 has 13 amino acids. V was clipped by 5 bases and J by 6 bases, with 11 bases between them. This CDR3 is CASSIPGANTIYF. In DNA, the CDR3 is TGTGCCAGCAGTATACCGGGAGCAAACACCATATATTTT.

Comment on this clonotype: This may arise from a read error, as a much more abundant clone is one base away. The chain carries TRBV11-2 and TRBJ1-1; a possible D gene is TRBD1 (5 bases). CDR3 length: 13 amino acids. The V gene's germline CDR1 is SGHAT and CDR2 FQNNGV. V lost 3 bases and J lost 6, with 11 bases in between. CDR3: CASSLGRDSEAFF. The DNA of the CDR3 is TGTGCCAGCAGCTTGGGCAGGGATTCTGAAGCTTTCTTT.